A selection of T cell receptor beta chains follows, all from one sample in a study of cytomegalovirus exposure and HLA in healthy donors. This table comes from immunoSEQ multiplex PCR, and its TCRdb copy is limited to in-frame clones, with some not included. The sample shows around 65,000 clones, 62% of them seen only once. The sequencing input was PBMCs. The receptor source for this set is a man aged 30-40 years in good health and CMV-seronegative. The CDR3 runs from the conserved cysteine through the conserved F or W. A D gene is named only where the DNA matches it firmly. Size values are once, few and many counts, or a class for expanded clones, and some rows have none.

V gene	D gene	clone size	J gene	CDR3 protein	CDR3 DNA
TRBV29-1	TRBD2	.	TRBJ2-3	CSVEALPGGGFTDTQYF	TGCAGCGTTGAAGCCCTCCCGGGCGGGGGGTTCACAGATACGCAGTATTTT
TRBV4-1	.	.	TRBJ1-2	CASSQARSQGWGGYTF	TGCGCCAGCAGCCAAGCTAGGTCGCAGGGGTGGGGTGGCTACACCTTC
TRBV19	.	.	TRBJ2-1	CASSMPGHNEQFF	TGTGCCAGTAGTATGCCAGGGCACAATGAGCAGTTCTTC
TRBV11-3	TRBD1	.	TRBJ2-7	CASSSGTGFHEQYF	TGTGCCAGCAGCTCCGGGACAGGGTTCCACGAGCAGTACTTC
TRBV7-7	.	.	TRBJ2-7	CASSLAGKGLHYEQYF	TGTGCCAGCAGCTTAGCCGGGAAAGGTTTGCACTACGAGCAGTACTTC
TRBV7-2	TRBD1	.	TRBJ1-6	CASSLGTGNNSPLHF	TGTGCCAGCAGCTTGGGGACAGGGAATAATTCACCCCTCCACTTT
TRBV5-1	.	.	TRBJ2-5	CASSPGERQETQYF	TGCGCCAGCAGCCCAGGGGAGAGGCAAGAGACCCAGTACTTC
TRBV6-5	.	.	TRBJ1-5	CASRKTGNQPQHF	TGTGCCAGCAGGAAGACAGGCAATCAGCCCCAGCATTTT
TRBV4-2	.	.	TRBJ1-5	CASSQDGRGIPQPQHF	TGTGCCAGCAGCCAAGATGGGCGGGGAATTCCGCAGCCCCAGCATTTT
TRBV7-9	.	.	TRBJ1-2	CASSLYGYTF	TGTGCCAGTAGCCTGTATGGCTACACCTTC
TRBV7-9	.	.	TRBJ1-2	CASSLAGARGVYGYTF	TGTGCCAGCAGCTTAGCAGGGGCCAGGGGAGTCTATGGCTACACCTTC
TRBV19	.	.	TRBJ1-2	CASSPQGGGYGYTF	TGTGCCAGTAGTCCCCAGGGAGGAGGCTATGGCTACACCTTC
TRBV19	TRBD1	.	TRBJ1-5	CASSRTGGDNQPQHF	TGTGCCAGTAGCCGGACAGGGGGCGACAATCAGCCCCAGCATTTT
TRBV15	.	few	TRBJ1-6	CATSREPSYNSPLHF	TGTGCCACCAGCAGAGAGCCGAGCTATAATTCACCCCTCCACTTT
TRBV10-3	TRBD1	.	TRBJ2-7	CAISPPSGTGSYEQYF	TGTGCCATCTCCCCTCCTTCCGGGACAGGTTCCTACGAGCAGTACTTC
TRBV6-5	TRBD1	.	TRBJ2-7	CASSAPGTADYEQYF	TGTGCCAGCAGTGCCCCCGGGACAGCCGACTACGAGCAGTACTTC
TRBV2	TRBD2	.	TRBJ2-3	CASSGLAGNTDTQYF	TGTGCCAGCAGTGGACTAGCGGGGAACACAGATACGCAGTATTTT
TRBV6-5	TRBD1	.	TRBJ2-5	CASSYIGTGGETQYF	TGTGCCAGCAGTTACATCGGGACAGGGGGGGAGACCCAGTACTTC
TRBV5-1	.	.	TRBJ1-6	CASSLRGDSPLHF	TGCGCCAGCAGCTTACGGGGGGATTCACCCCTCCACTTT
TRBV29-1	TRBD1	.	TRBJ2-7	CSAETGLDEQYF	TGCAGCGCTGAGACAGGGTTGGACGAGCAGTACTTC
TRBV29-1	TRBD1	.	TRBJ2-4	CSVEDLRDRVAKNIQYF	TGCAGCGTTGAAGATCTACGGGACAGGGTAGCCAAAAACATTCAGTACTTC
TRBV19	TRBD1	.	TRBJ1-1	CASQTGPNTEAFF	TGTGCCAGCCAGACAGGGCCGAACACTGAAGCTTTCTTT
TRBV4-2	.	.	TRBJ2-2	CASKSAGAQTANTGELFF	TGTGCCAGCAAGAGCGCGGGGGCCCAAACCGCGAACACCGGGGAGCTGTTTTTT
TRBV6-1	.	.	TRBJ2-5	CASSVSGHGSRTQYF	TGTGCCAGCAGTGTCTCGGGACATGGGTCAAGGACCCAGTACTTC
TRBV27	.	.	TRBJ2-5	CASNHQGSRQETQYF	TGTGCCAGCAACCACCAGGGGTCCCGACAAGAGACCCAGTACTTC
TRBV9	TRBD2	once	TRBJ2-7	CASSVGSGTIYYEQYF	TGTGCCAGCAGCGTAGGGTCCGGGACTATATACTACGAGCAGTACTTC